This entry is about one T cell receptor beta chain. Antigen specificity is unknown. These data are taken from a study of CD8 T cells in ankylosing spondylitis. Study findings and constraints: Significant enrichment of disease-linked clones was reportedly seen in matched ankylosing spondylitis synovial fluid. Peripheral blood held disease-linked clones only at relatively low frequency, and these were CD8+. In the blood and synovial fluid of reactive arthritis, some motif variants had been previously reported. One TCR beta motif, made up of roughly eight highly homologous variants, appeared characteristic of ankylosing spondylitis blood.

The V end lost 3 bases, the J end lost 0 bases, and 13 bases lay between the germline ends. The germline gives CDR1 SGHAT, CDR2 FQDESV (reference sequence). The CDR3 consists of 16 residues. Making use of molecular barcodes, quantitative 5'-RACE generated TCR beta libraries. MiXCR was run by TCRdb on the 5' RACE reads, yielding one entry per CDR3 protein. The data show 650,000 to 800,000 distinct CDR3 sequences, 19% seen once. This TCR was recovered from a male donor with ankylosing spondylitis. Sequenced sample: blood, either unsorted or a sorted T cell fraction (not recorded which). The J gene is TRBJ2-3, the V gene TRBV11-1; maybe TRBD1 (6 bases). The CDR3 region is CASSFRGGGSTDTQYF. The CDR3 DNA follows: TGTGCCAGCAGCTTTCGTGGGGGCGGTAGCACAGATACGCAGTATTTT.